The rows below give T cell receptor beta chains drawn from one sample of a study of cytomegalovirus exposure and HLA in healthy donors. This table comes from immunoSEQ multiplex PCR, and its TCRdb copy is limited to in-frame clones, with some not included. The table shows 100,000 to 150,000 clones, with over 9.5% occurring only once. The sequenced material came from PBMCs. Receptors originate from a woman younger than 35 in good health and CMV-seropositive. Each CDR3 is given with its conserved first and last residue. Fields, in order: CDR3 length, clone size, V gene, CDR3 protein. Only some rows state a clone size, as once, few, many or a class for expanded clones.

len: 12
abundance: few
v_gene: TRBV5-1
CDR3aa: CASSLAGDTQYF

len: 17
abundance: few
v_gene: TRBV11-3
CDR3aa: CASSLVSSGGHTDTQYF

len: 15
abundance: .
v_gene: TRBV4-1
CDR3aa: CASSSQRGTVYEQYF

len: 13
abundance: .
v_gene: TRBV2
CDR3aa: CASSAYRSNEQFF

len: 13
abundance: many
v_gene: TRBV19
CDR3aa: CASLGQFNQPQHF

len: 13
abundance: .
v_gene: TRBV11-2
CDR3aa: CASSPGVVYEQFF

len: 18
abundance: .
v_gene: TRBV27
CDR3aa: CASSSPGTGFSGANVLTF

len: 14
abundance: .
v_gene: TRBV9
CDR3aa: CASSSAGSNTEAFF

len: 15
abundance: .
v_gene: TRBV6-1
CDR3aa: CASRRDGDRSYGYTF

len: 15
abundance: .
v_gene: TRBV18
CDR3aa: CASSPGQGGSYGYTF

len: 14
abundance: .
v_gene: TRBV5-1
CDR3aa: CASSFGELGTEAFF

len: 13
abundance: .
v_gene: TRBV6-1
CDR3aa: CAIKDRDGDEQFF

len: 15
abundance: few
v_gene: TRBV11-2
CDR3aa: CASSPRGGAEGPQHF

len: 18
abundance: .
v_gene: TRBV7-2
CDR3aa: CASSPIIGGVHSYNEQFF

len: 15
abundance: .
v_gene: TRBV7-3
CDR3aa: CASSPLGGAADEQFF

len: 12
abundance: few
v_gene: TRBV7-6
CDR3aa: CASSLTRYEQYF

len: 15
abundance: few
v_gene: TRBV5-1
CDR3aa: CASSPSGTGFYEQYF

len: 14
abundance: .
v_gene: TRBV29-1
CDR3aa: CSVDGGGYTDTQYF

len: 18
abundance: .
v_gene: TRBV5-4
CDR3aa: CASSLLGALAGAVNEQFF

len: 15
abundance: few
v_gene: TRBV27
CDR3aa: CASRPTSGSWNEQFF

len: 19
abundance: .
v_gene: TRBV4-1
CDR3aa: CASSQSGGGGGRRQETQYF

len: 15
abundance: few
v_gene: TRBV11-3
CDR3aa: CASSLDSQADQPQHF

len: 14
abundance: few
v_gene: TRBV10-1
CDR3aa: CATPDGQYFYGYTF

len: 17
abundance: few
v_gene: TRBV19
CDR3aa: CASRPTGPGQGSYEQYF

len: 16
abundance: few
v_gene: TRBV7-3
CDR3aa: CASSQARTSVFHEQFF

len: 13
abundance: few
v_gene: TRBV11-2
CDR3aa: CASSLFINSEQYF

len: 13
abundance: .
v_gene: TRBV2
CDR3aa: CASSATVNTEAFF

len: 16
abundance: few
v_gene: TRBV5-1
CDR3aa: CASSLGTSFSTGELFF

len: 15
abundance: few
v_gene: TRBV5-1
CDR3aa: CASSKAGTGVHEQFF